The 27 T cell receptor beta chains in this list originate from one sample, sequenced in a study of T cell repertoires in cytomegalovirus infection. TCRdb analysed the reads with MiXCR anew, one entry per CDR3 protein. The sample has a few hundred thousand distinct CDR3 sequences, roughly 13% seen once; the top ten hold 8.8%. Input material: PBMCs. These receptors came from a human donor in good health (CMV status not recorded). Some clones in this sample may be carry-over from other donors' samples.

The table lists this clonotype with a count of one. This chain links TRBV11-2 with TRBJ2-3; 8 bases are shared with TRBD2. J was trimmed by 1 base and V by 1 base; bases with no gene match: 4. Germline V gives CDR1 SGHAT, CDR2 FQNNGV. The CDR3 consists of 16 residues. For the CDR3, the DNA is TGTGCCAGCAGCTTAGTTCCCGGGGGGGGCACAGATACGCAGTATTTT. Translated, it gives CASSLVPGGGTDTQYF. Using reference TRBV11-2 and TRBJ2-3 for the parts outside the CDR3, the full variable domain is EAGVAQSPRYKIIEKRQSVAFWCNPISGHATLYWYQQILGQGPKLLIQFQNNGVVDDSQLPKDRFSAERLKGVDSTLKIQPAKLEDSAVYLCASSLVPGGGTDTQYFGPGTRLTVL.

This clonotype showed up many times. The rearrangement uses TRBV7-3 and TRBJ2-2; TRBD2 aligns across 10 bases. The length of the CDR3 is 15 residues. CDR1 SGHTA and CDR2 FQGTGA come from the germline V gene. V was clipped by 6 bases and J by 1 base; unmatched bases: 2. The CDR3 DNA sequence: TGTGCCAGCAGTTTAGCGGGGGGGAACACCGGGGAGCTGTTTTTT. Translation gives CASSLAGGNTGELFF.

The sample holds many counts of this clonotype. The chain uses TRBV7-8 and TRBJ2-1; 7 nucleotides line up with TRBD2. Germline trimming cut 5 bases from V and 5 bases from J; bases unmatched to any gene: 9. CDR1 is SGHVS and CDR2 is FQNEAQ in the germline V gene. This CDR3 has 15 residues. The CDR3 sequence: CASSPLSGENNEQFF. In nucleotides, the CDR3 is TGTGCCAGCAGCCCCCTAAGCGGGGAAAACAATGAGCAGTTCTTC.

The chain couples TRBV27 to TRBJ1-3, with 10 bases that match TRBD1. Germline-derived CDR1 and CDR2 are MNHEY and SMNVEV (reference sequence). V shed 4 bases and J 8 bases; nucleotides not matched to a gene: 8. CDR3 length: 15 amino acids. The CDR3 protein is CASSSIGTGVYTIYF. The CDR3 DNA is TGTGCCAGCAGTTCAATTGGGACAGGGGTATACACCATATATTTT.

This clonotype has just a few counts. The chain couples TRBV7-9 to TRBJ2-1, with D maybe TRBD1 (6 bases). The CDR3 is 16 residues long. In germline, CDR1 is SEHNR, CDR2 FQNEAQ (reference sequence). V shed 6 bases and J shed 0 bases, with 15 bases lying between them. CDR3 protein: CASSSTADSSYNEQFF. DNA of the CDR3: TGTGCCAGCAGTTCAACGGCGGACAGCTCCTACAATGAGCAGTTCTTC.

Turning to this clonotype: A clone one base away is much larger, so this may be a read error. This CDR3 fails to terminate in the conserved phenylalanine or tryptophan, so it likely reflects a read error. The chain joins TRBV12-3 or TRBV12-4 to TRBJ1-3; D not certain. The CDR3 is made up of 15 amino acids. The ends were cut back, 3 bases at V and 0 bases at J, with 9 bases in the middle. CDR3: CASSLAPSSGNTIYL. CDR3 nucleotide sequence: TGTGCCAGCAGTTTGGCCCCTTCCTCTGGAAACACCATATATTTA.

This clonotype occurred many times. This chain uses TRBV11-2 with TRBJ2-1; D is possibly TRBD1 or TRBD2 (5 bases each). CDR1 and CDR2 from the germline V gene are SGHAT and FQNNGV. This CDR3 has 12 amino acids. Trimming took off 8 bases at V and 7 bases at J, with 12 bases between the two ends. In DNA form, the CDR3 reads TGTGCCAGCTTGGGGGAAGGGAATGAGCAGTTCTTC. It codes for CASLGEGNEQFF.

This clonotype was seen more than once but under ten times. V usage is TRBV7-6 and J usage is TRBJ2-5, with TRBD1 matching over 9 bases. The CDR3 contains 16 residues. Unmatched junction bases numbered 9, after V lost 5 bases and J lost 2 bases. CDR1 SGHVS and CDR2 FNYEAQ come from the germline V gene. The CDR3 DNA sequence: TGTGCCAGCAGCAGTCACAACAGGGGGCTGCAAGAGACCCAGTACTTC. It yields the protein CASSSHNRGLQETQYF.

Many counts were recorded for this clonotype. The chain combines TRBV4-1 with TRBJ2-7; possibly TRBD1 for D (6 bases). The CDR3 length is 15 residues. CDR1 is MGHRA, CDR2 YSYEKL, per germline. Trimming cost V 3 bases and J 3 bases, with 15 bases left between them. The CDR3 loop reads CASSHNEQGGYEQYF. The CDR3 coding sequence is TGCGCCAGCAGCCATAACGAACAGGGCGGCTACGAGCAGTACTTC.

This clonotype was observed a handful of times. The chain links TRBV20-1 to TRBJ2-3; 8 nucleotides align to TRBD1. CDR3 length equals 14 residues. V gave up 6 bases and J gave up 1 base; unmatched junction bases: 6. Germline CDR1 and CDR2: DFQATT and SNEGSKA (reference sequence). CDR3 coding DNA: TGCAGTGCGGCAGGGGGCGCGGGCACAGATACGCAGTATTTT. As protein: CSAAGGAGTDTQYF.

This clonotype was recorded many times. This chain joins TRBV2 and TRBJ1-6, with 8 nucleotides matching TRBD1. Losses at the gene ends were 7 bases for V and 6 bases for J; bases not matched to a gene: 8. CDR1 and CDR2 from the germline V gene are SNHLY and FYNNEI. The CDR3 is made up of 15 amino acids. CDR3 nucleotides: TGTGCCAGCATCCCGAGGACAGGGATTAATTCACCCCTCCACTTT. Its translation: CASIPRTGINSPLHF.

This sequence joins TRBV7-3 and TRBJ2-5, with 7 bases fitting TRBD1. CDR3 size: 13 residues. Germline V gene lookup returns CDR1 SGHTA and CDR2 FQGTGA. V lost 3 bases, J lost 3 bases, and 1 base stayed unmatched. CDR3 DNA sequence: TGTGCCAGCAGCTTCGACAGGGAAGAGACCCAGTACTTC. This codes for CASSFDREETQYF.

Many counts were recorded for this clonotype. The rearrangement joins TRBV7-9 to TRBJ2-6; 7 bases match TRBD1. From germline, CDR1 is SEHNR and CDR2 FQNEAQ (reference sequence). The CDR3 length is 18 residues. Trimming removed 5 bases from V and 2 bases from J; junction bases left unmatched: 12. The CDR3 region is CASSPDRVGHAGANVLTF. CDR3 sequence (DNA): TGTGCCAGCAGCCCCGACAGGGTAGGTCATGCTGGGGCCAACGTCCTGACTTTC. Variable domain in full (rest from reference TRBV7-9 and TRBJ2-6): DTGVSQNPRHKITKRGQNVTFRCDPISEHNRLYWYRQTLGQGPEFLTYFQNEAQLEKSRLLSDRFSAERPKGSFSTLEIQRTEQGDSAMYLCASSPDRVGHAGANVLTFGAGSRLTVL.

This clonotype was picked up many times. The J gene is TRBJ2-2, the V gene TRBV12-3 or TRBV12-4, with 10 bases fitting TRBD2. With 3 bases clipped from V and 7 bases from J, the junction kept 17 bases outside the gene matches. The CDR3 sequence is 19 residues long. CDR3 in DNA: TGTGCCAGCAGTTTGACTAGCGGGCGGATACCTCTCCTTTACGGGGAGCTGTTTTTT. Its translation: CASSLTSGRIPLLYGELFF.

This clonotype was recorded many times. The CDR3: CASSFDPLAGGSMSEQFF. DNA of the CDR3: TGTGCCAGCAGTTTCGATCCGCTAGCGGGAGGGTCTATGAGTGAGCAGTTCTTC. V and J are TRBV7-2 and TRBJ2-1; 12 nucleotides match TRBD2. Germline loops: CDR1 SGHTA, CDR2 FQGNSA. J was trimmed by 9 bases and V by 6 bases; bases with no gene match: 18. The CDR3 is 18 residues long. Using reference TRBV7-2 and TRBJ2-1 for the parts outside the CDR3, the full variable domain is GAGVSQSPSNKVTEKGKDVELRCDPISGHTALYWYRQSLGQGLEFLIYFQGNSAPDKSGLPSDRFSAERTGGSVSTLTIQRTQQEDSAVYLCASSFDPLAGGSMSEQFFGPGTRLTVL.

This clonotype occurred many times. The chain couples TRBV12-3 or TRBV12-4 to TRBJ1-2, with TRBD1 matching 7 bases. V was clipped by 7 bases and J by 6 bases; unmatched bases: 5. CDR3 length: 12 amino acids. CDR3 nucleotides: TGTGCCAGCACCATGACAGGGAATGGCTACACCTTC. This codes for CASTMTGNGYTF.

This clonotype was counted many times. The CDR3 bases are TGTGCCAGCAGTAACCCGGGACAGGGAATCGAGCAGTACTTC. This codes for CASSNPGQGIEQYF. The V gene is TRBV6-2 or TRBV6-3, the J gene TRBJ2-7, with 9 bases aligning to TRBD1. Germline CDR1 is MNHEY and CDR2 is SVGEGT. The CDR3 spans 14 residues. The ends lost 5 bases at V and 6 bases at J; junction bases unmatched: 8.

This clonotype showed up many times. This sequence joins TRBV7-2 and TRBJ1-2; perhaps TRBD1 as D (5 bases). Germline V gene lookup returns CDR1 SGHTA and CDR2 FQGNSA. V was pared by 3 bases and J by 2 bases, with 13 bases between. This CDR3 is 15 amino acids long. The CDR3 protein is CASSLGPLLNYGYTF. DNA for the CDR3: TGTGCCAGCAGCTTGGGACCTCTACTCAACTATGGCTACACCTTC.

This clonotype was found many times. The chain uses TRBV6-6 and TRBJ1-6, with TRBD1 matching over 8 bases. Germline V CDR1 and CDR2: MNHNY, SVGAGI (reference sequence). The CDR3 is 14 amino acids. The V segment lost 4 bases and the J segment 10 bases; nucleotides outside the gene matches: 6. The CDR3 nucleotides read TGTGCCAGCAGTTCCGGACAGGGTGCCTCACCCCTCCACTTT. This codes for CASSSGQGASPLHF.

This clonotype was detected ten times or more. This chain connects TRBV7-2 to TRBJ2-3; TRBD2 agrees at 8 bases. CDR1 is SGHTA, CDR2 FQGNSA, per germline. The CDR3 totals 17 residues. The V segment lost 0 bases and the J segment 1 base; nucleotides outside the gene matches: 6. Here the CDR3 reads CASSLASGGGGTDTQYF. CDR3 DNA: TGTGCCAGCAGCTTAGCAAGCGGGGGAGGGGGCACAGATACGCAGTATTTT.

The chain has TRBV28 and TRBJ1-5, with 10 positions matching TRBD1. The ends lost 6 bases at V and 9 bases at J; junction bases unmatched: 11. Per germline, CDR1 MDHEN and CDR2 SYDVKM. This CDR3 spans 15 amino acids. CDR3 protein: CASSQGQGDFPPQHF. CDR3 bases: TGTGCCAGCAGCCAAGGACAGGGGGACTTCCCGCCCCAGCATTTT. Filled out from reference TRBV28 and TRBJ1-5, the complete variable domain reads DVKVTQSSRYLVKRTGEKVFLECVQDMDHENMFWYRQDPGLGLRLIYFSYDVKMKEKGDIPEGYSVSREKKERFSLILESASTNQTSMYLCASSQGQGDFPPQHFGDGTRLSIL.

The table lists this clonotype with many counts. This chain uses TRBV11-2 with TRBJ2-7; D remains ambiguous. Trimming cost V 6 bases and J 5 bases, with 11 bases left between them. The CDR3 length is 12 residues. Germline values: CDR1 SGHAT, CDR2 FQNNGV. The CDR3 DNA reads as TGTGCCAGCAGATCGAACAATGACGAGCAGTACTTC. It is translated as CASRSNNDEQYF.

V gene TRBV20-1 combines with J gene TRBJ2-3; 13 bases fit TRBD2. After removal of 5 bases from V and 4 bases from J, the junction contained 6 bases not matched to a gene. CDR1 and CDR2 from the germline V gene are DFQATT and SNEGSKA (reference sequence). This CDR3 comprises 15 residues. The CDR3 loop reads CSADGLAGDPDTQYF. In DNA form, the CDR3 reads TGCAGTGCTGACGGACTAGCGGGAGATCCAGATACGCAGTATTTT.

This clonotype was picked up a small number of times. V gene TRBV6-2 or TRBV6-3 combines with J gene TRBJ2-3; D may be TRBD1 or TRBD2 (5 bases each). Between the trimmed V and J ends, which lost 5 bases and 6 bases, there was a span of 18 bases. This CDR3 has 15 amino acids. The germline gives CDR1 MNHEY, CDR2 SVGEGT. DNA of the CDR3: TGTGCCAGCAGTCCGCATCCCCGAGGGGACGATACGCAGTATTTT. This sequence encodes CASSPHPRGDDTQYF.

The chain carries TRBV5-1 and TRBJ2-2; D possibly corresponds to TRBD2 (6 bases). Germline CDR1 and CDR2: SGHRS and YFSETQ. The CDR3 consists of 15 residues. V was shortened by 1 base and J by 6 bases, with 13 bases between the two germline ends. Here the CDR3 DNA reads TGCGCCAGCAGCTTGACTAGCATGGGAGCCGGGGAGCTGTTTTTT. Its translation: CASSLTSMGAGELFF.

The V call is TRBV28, the J call TRBJ2-1; D perhaps matches TRBD2 (5 bases). This CDR3 has 13 amino acids. Per the germline V gene, CDR1 is MDHEN and CDR2 is SYDVKM. The V end lost 3 bases, the J end lost 9 bases, and 12 bases lay between the germline ends. CDR3 residues: CASSLASPGEQFF. DNA of the CDR3: TGTGCCAGCAGTTTGGCTAGCCCCGGTGAGCAGTTCTTC.

The table lists this clonotype with a few counts. The chain combines TRBV9 with TRBJ1-1; D is possibly TRBD1 (5 bases). This CDR3 has 14 residues. Trimming took off 4 bases at V and 1 base at J, with 11 bases between the two ends. CDR1 and CDR2 from the germline V gene are SGDLS and YYNGEE. This chain's CDR3 is CASSPLGTNTEAFF. The CDR3 DNA reads as TGTGCCAGCAGCCCCCTCGGGACGAACACTGAAGCTTTCTTT.